One sample yielded the 21 T cell receptor beta chains listed below, sequenced in a study of long-term antiretroviral therapy in people with HIV. At survey level, the immunoSEQ assay was run in its v3.0 version. The method was immunoSEQ multiplex PCR; TCRdb's version includes in-frame clones alone and lacks a portion of them. The sample gives some 13,000 clones, around three quarters of which show up once; around 13% is in the top ten. The sample was unsorted PBMCs, taken 3.2 years before starting antiretroviral therapy. These receptors originate from a middle-aged man with HIV.

The chain has TRBV5-1 and TRBJ2-3, with D unresolved. The CDR3 has 14 residues. The germline V gene encodes CDR1 SGHRS and CDR2 YFSETQ. V gave up 2 bases and J gave up 4 bases, with 11 bases separating them. The CDR3 sequence: CASSLGQSSDTQYF. DNA of the CDR3: TGCGCCAGCAGCTTAGGGCAGAGCTCAGATACGCAGTATTTT.

V and J are TRBV6-6 and TRBJ2-7; 12 bases fit TRBD2. The V and J ends lost 6 bases and 4 bases, in that order; junction bases with no gene match: 10. The germline gives CDR1 MNHNY, CDR2 SVGAGI (reference sequence). This CDR3 is 16 amino acids long. The CDR3 region has the DNA TGTGCCAGCAGAACCATCCTAGCGGGGGGGCCATACGAGCAGTACTTC. This encodes CASRTILAGGPYEQYF.

The chain links TRBV5-5 to TRBJ2-5; D assignment may be TRBD1 or TRBD2 (6 bases each). Trimming shortened V by 1 base and J by 5 bases, and 21 bases separated the two germline ends. This CDR3 has 17 amino acids. Germline V gives CDR1 SGHKS, CDR2 YYEKEE (reference sequence). The DNA for the CDR3 is TGTGCCAGCAGCTTGAGCGAGGGGGGCATCGTAGGGGAGACCCAGTACTTC. The encoded protein is CASSLSEGGIVGETQYF.

The chain is built from TRBV27 and TRBJ2-2; no firm D call. V shed 0 bases and J shed 1 base, with 6 bases lying between them. CDR1 MNHEY and CDR2 SMNVEV come from the germline V gene (reference sequence). The CDR3 covers 15 residues. The CDR3 DNA follows: TGTGCCAGCAGTTTATCGGGGTTGAACACCGGGGAGCTGTTTTTT. This translates into CASSLSGLNTGELFF.

The J gene is TRBJ1-2, the V gene TRBV6-1; D might be TRBD1 (5 bases). CDR3 size: 18 residues. V shed 1 base and J shed 4 bases, with 22 bases lying between them. Germline assignment: CDR1 MNHNS and CDR2 SASEGT. Written as DNA, the CDR3 is TGTGCCAGCAGTGAAGATGGGGGTGGGCACCCCTTGGGCTATGGCTACACCTTC. It is translated as CASSEDGGGHPLGYGYTF.

The chain joins TRBV15 to TRBJ1-2; D gene unclear. V was pared by 0 bases and J by 3 bases, with 8 bases between. Germline V gene data show CDR1 as LNHNV and CDR2 as YYDKDF (reference sequence). This CDR3 has 14 residues. DNA of the CDR3: TGTGCCACCAGCAGAGATCGCAACGACTATGGCTACACCTTC. It yields the protein CATSRDRNDYGYTF.

The chain carries TRBV27 and TRBJ1-1; no clear D gene. Trimming pared 5 bases from V and 2 bases from J, leaving 18 bases between. CDR3 length: 16 amino acids. CDR1 and CDR2 (germline): MNHEY, SMNVEV (reference sequence). The CDR3 DNA sequence: TGTGCCAGCAGTCCCATCGCCGGACTTCCAAACACTGAAGCTTTCTTT. It translates to CASSPIAGLPNTEAFF.

The rearrangement uses TRBV2 and TRBJ2-7; 8 bases match TRBD1. Per germline, CDR1 SNHLY and CDR2 FYNNEI. This CDR3 has 15 amino acids. Trimming cost V 4 bases and J 0 bases; bases outside gene matches: 5. For the CDR3, the DNA is TGTGCCAGCAGTGTATCCGGGACAGGCTCCTACGAGCAGTACTTC. Translating it yields CASSVSGTGSYEQYF.

This clone was picked up a small number of times. This sample includes further DNA sequences coding for the same CDR3. This sequence joins TRBV27 and TRBJ1-5; D gene uncertain. Germline V CDR1 and CDR2: MNHEY, SMNVEV (reference sequence). Deletions cut 4 bases from V and 2 bases from J, with 6 bases between. The CDR3 runs to 13 residues. The CDR3 region is CASSSAGNQPQHF. CDR3 sequence (DNA): TGTGCCAGCAGTTCGGCGGGCAATCAGCCCCAGCATTTT.

The V gene is TRBV6-6, the J gene TRBJ1-1, with 7 bases aligning to TRBD1. Trimming removed 2 bases from V and 5 bases from J; junction bases left unmatched: 11. The CDR3 sequence is 16 residues long. Germline loops: CDR1 MNHNY, CDR2 SVGAGI (reference sequence). For the CDR3, the DNA is TGTGCCAGCAGTTACGAGACAGGGAAAGTCGAGACTGAAGCTTTCTTT. This translates into CASSYETGKVETEAFF.

The rearrangement joins TRBV4-1 to TRBJ2-1; TRBD1 matches at 9 bases. Losses at the gene ends were 1 base for V and 8 bases for J; bases not matched to a gene: 9. The CDR3 runs to 16 residues. Germline values: CDR1 MGHRA, CDR2 YSYEKL. The CDR3 here is CASSQGGQGRTDEQFF. For the CDR3, the DNA is TGCGCCAGCAGCCAAGGGGGACAGGGTCGTACGGATGAGCAGTTCTTC.

In this sample, this clone turned up once. This chain joins TRBV4-2 and TRBJ1-1; no definite D call. The CDR3 has 13 residues. V gave up 1 base and J gave up 4 bases, with 7 bases separating them. Germline V gene data show CDR1 as LGHNA and CDR2 as YNFKEQ. The CDR3 bases are TGTGCCAGCAGCCAAGCCTTACGCACTGAAGCTTTCTTT. This encodes CASSQALRTEAFF.

The gene calls are TRBV7-3 and TRBJ2-2; no clear D gene. Trimming stripped 5 bases from V and 7 bases from J, with 8 bases between. Germline CDR1 reads SGHTA; CDR2 reads FQGTGA. The CDR3 is 12 amino acids. As DNA, the CDR3 is TGTGCCAGCAGCCTCCAAGGCGGGGAGCTGTTTTTT. Translated: CASSLQGGELFF.

The chain joins TRBV19 to TRBJ1-4; 7 bases align to TRBD1. Germline V gives CDR1 LNHDA, CDR2 SQIVND (reference sequence). The junction had 6 bases not matched to a gene; V was cut back by 5 bases and J by 3 bases. This CDR3 region has 15 residues. CDR3 region: CASSDDRASNEKLFF. The CDR3 DNA reads TGTGCCAGTAGTGACGACAGGGCCTCTAATGAAAAACTGTTTTTT.

This clone was observed a handful of times. The chain uses TRBV6-1 and TRBJ1-2; D is unresolved. The V and J ends lost 3 bases and 0 bases respectively, with 11 bases between them. From germline, CDR1 is MNHNS and CDR2 SASEGT. This CDR3 is built from 15 residues. The CDR3 is CASSDARQANYGYTF. The DNA of the CDR3 is TGTGCCAGCAGTGATGCCCGCCAGGCTAACTATGGCTACACCTTC.

This chain uses TRBV5-1 with TRBJ2-6; 7 positions match TRBD1. Germline V gene sequence: CDR1 SGHRS, CDR2 YFSETQ. This CDR3 is 18 amino acids long. After removal of 4 bases from V and 4 bases from J, the junction contained 14 bases not matched to a gene. In DNA, the CDR3 is TGCGCCAGCAGCGCTACAGGGGTCAAAACCGGGGGGGCCAACGTCCTGACTTTC. As protein: CASSATGVKTGGANVLTF.

V is TRBV11-3 and J is TRBJ1-3; D unresolved. Looked up from germline, CDR1 is SGHNT and CDR2 is YENEEA. Between the trimmed V and J ends, which lost 3 bases and 0 bases, there was a span of 9 bases. The CDR3 runs 15 residues. The CDR3 bases are TGTGCCAGCAGCTTCGACTCGAGCTCTGGAAACACCATATATTTT. Translated: CASSFDSSSGNTIYF.

This chain uses TRBV11-2 with TRBJ2-3; 7 bases fit TRBD2. Germline CDR1 SGHAT, CDR2 FQNNGV. This CDR3 has 16 amino acids. Trimming cost V 5 bases and J 0 bases; bases outside gene matches: 8. The DNA for the CDR3 is TGTGCCAGCAGCAAAACTACCGGGGGGAGCACAGATACGCAGTATTTT. This sequence encodes CASSKTTGGSTDTQYF.

CDR3: CASSESQGIPHYYEQYF. The CDR3 DNA reads as TGCGCCAGCAGTGAGTCGCAAGGCATCCCCCACTACTACGAGCAGTACTTC. The V gene is TRBV10-2, the J gene TRBJ2-7; D is uncertain. The CDR3 is 17 residues long. Germline V gives CDR1 WSHSY, CDR2 SAAADI. With 0 bases removed from V and 3 bases from J, the gap between germline ends came to 18 bases.

V gene TRBV6-5 combines with J gene TRBJ2-3; 8 bases are a match to TRBD2. This CDR3 has 15 amino acids. Germline CDR1 and CDR2: MNHEY and SVGAGI. V shed 6 bases and J 3 bases; nucleotides not matched to a gene: 8. The CDR3 loop reads CASSLFSGGTDTQYF. CDR3 DNA sequence: TGTGCCAGCAGCCTTTTCAGCGGGGGAACAGATACGCAGTATTTT.

The chain is built from TRBV7-2 and TRBJ1-1; 11 positions match TRBD1. The CDR3 runs to 14 residues. The V and J ends lost 7 bases and 4 bases, in that order; junction bases with no gene match: 5. Germline assignment: CDR1 SGHTA and CDR2 FQGNSA. DNA of the CDR3: TGTGCCAGCACCCTAGGACAGGGGGCCACTGAAGCTTTCTTT. Translated: CASTLGQGATEAFF.